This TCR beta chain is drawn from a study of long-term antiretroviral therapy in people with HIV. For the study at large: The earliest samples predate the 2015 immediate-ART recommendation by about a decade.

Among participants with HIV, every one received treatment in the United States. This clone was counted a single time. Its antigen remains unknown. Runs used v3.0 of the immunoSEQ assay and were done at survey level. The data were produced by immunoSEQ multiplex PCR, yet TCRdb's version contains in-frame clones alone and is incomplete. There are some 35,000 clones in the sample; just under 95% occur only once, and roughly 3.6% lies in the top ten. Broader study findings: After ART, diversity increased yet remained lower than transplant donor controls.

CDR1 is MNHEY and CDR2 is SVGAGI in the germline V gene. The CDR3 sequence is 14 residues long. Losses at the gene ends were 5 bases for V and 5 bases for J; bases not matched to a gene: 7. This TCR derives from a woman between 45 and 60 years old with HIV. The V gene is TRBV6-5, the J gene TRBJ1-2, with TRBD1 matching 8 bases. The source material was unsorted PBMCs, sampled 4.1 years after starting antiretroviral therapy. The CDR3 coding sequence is TGTGCCAGCAGTCCCCAGACAGGGGATTATGGCTACACCTTC. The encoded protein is CASSPQTGDYGYTF.